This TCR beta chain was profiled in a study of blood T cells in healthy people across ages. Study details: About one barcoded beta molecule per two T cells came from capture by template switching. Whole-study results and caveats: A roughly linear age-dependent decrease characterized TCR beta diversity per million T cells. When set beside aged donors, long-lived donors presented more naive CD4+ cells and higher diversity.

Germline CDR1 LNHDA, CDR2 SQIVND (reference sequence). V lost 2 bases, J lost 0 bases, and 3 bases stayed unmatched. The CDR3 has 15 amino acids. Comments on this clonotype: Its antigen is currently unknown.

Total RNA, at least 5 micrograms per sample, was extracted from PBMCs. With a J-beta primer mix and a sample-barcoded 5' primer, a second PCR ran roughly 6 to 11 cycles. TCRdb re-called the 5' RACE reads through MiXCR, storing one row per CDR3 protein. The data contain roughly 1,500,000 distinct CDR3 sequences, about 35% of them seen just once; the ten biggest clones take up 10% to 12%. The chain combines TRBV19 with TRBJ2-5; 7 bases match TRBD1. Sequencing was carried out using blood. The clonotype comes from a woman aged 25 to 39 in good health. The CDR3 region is CASSIMGTDQETQYF. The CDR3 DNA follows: TGTGCCAGTAGTATAATGGGGACAGACCAAGAGACCCAGTACTTC.